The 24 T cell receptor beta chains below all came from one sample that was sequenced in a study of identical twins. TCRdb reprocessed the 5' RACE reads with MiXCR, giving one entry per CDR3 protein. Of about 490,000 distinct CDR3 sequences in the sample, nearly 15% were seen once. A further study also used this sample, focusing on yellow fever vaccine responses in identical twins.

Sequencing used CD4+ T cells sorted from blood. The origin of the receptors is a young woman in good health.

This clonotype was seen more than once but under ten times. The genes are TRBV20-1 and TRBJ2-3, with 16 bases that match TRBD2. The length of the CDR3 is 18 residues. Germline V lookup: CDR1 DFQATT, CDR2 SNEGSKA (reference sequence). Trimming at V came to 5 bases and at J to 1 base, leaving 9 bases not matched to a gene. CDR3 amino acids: CSAPGLAGGWGGTDTQYF. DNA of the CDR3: TGCAGTGCTCCGGGACTAGCGGGAGGGTGGGGAGGCACAGATACGCAGTATTTT.

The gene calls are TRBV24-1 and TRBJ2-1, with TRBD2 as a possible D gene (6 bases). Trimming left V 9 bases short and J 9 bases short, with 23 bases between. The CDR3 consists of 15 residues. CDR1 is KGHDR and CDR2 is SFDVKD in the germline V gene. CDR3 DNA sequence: TGTGCCACCCACCCTTCGGGGGAAGGCACCGGTGAGCAGTTCTTC. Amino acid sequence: CATHPSGEGTGEQFF.

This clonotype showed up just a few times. The CDR3 region is CASSQVWGAGETQYF. The CDR3 DNA reads as TGTGCCAGCAGCCAAGTATGGGGGGCCGGAGAGACCCAGTACTTC. The V and J genes are TRBV14 and TRBJ2-5; D tentatively reads TRBD1 or TRBD2 (6 bases each). The CDR3 has 15 residues. Trimming pared 1 base from V and 4 bases from J, leaving 13 bases between. Germline V CDR1 and CDR2: SGHDN, FVKESK.

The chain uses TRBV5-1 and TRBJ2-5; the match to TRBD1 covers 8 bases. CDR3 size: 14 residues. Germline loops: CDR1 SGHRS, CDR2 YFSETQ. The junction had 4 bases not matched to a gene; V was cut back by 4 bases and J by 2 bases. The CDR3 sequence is CASSGGTGQETQYF. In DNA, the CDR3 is TGCGCCAGCAGCGGTGGGACAGGTCAAGAGACCCAGTACTTC.

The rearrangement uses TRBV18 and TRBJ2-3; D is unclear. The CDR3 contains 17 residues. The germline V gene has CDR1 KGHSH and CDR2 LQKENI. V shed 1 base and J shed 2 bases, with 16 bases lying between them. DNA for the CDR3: TGTGCCAGCTCACCACTTGCTCGCCAGGATAACACAGATACGCAGTATTTT. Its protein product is CASSPLARQDNTDTQYF.

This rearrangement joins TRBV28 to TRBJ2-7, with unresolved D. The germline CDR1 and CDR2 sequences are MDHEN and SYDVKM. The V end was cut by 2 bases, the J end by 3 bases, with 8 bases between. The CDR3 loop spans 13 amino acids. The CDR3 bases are TGTGCCAGCAGTTTAGGTGGTCACTACGAGCAGTACTTC. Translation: CASSLGGHYEQYF.

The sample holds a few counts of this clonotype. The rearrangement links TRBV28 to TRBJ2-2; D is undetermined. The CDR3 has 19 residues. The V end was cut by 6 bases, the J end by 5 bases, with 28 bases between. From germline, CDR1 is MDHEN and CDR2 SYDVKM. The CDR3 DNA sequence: TGTGCCAGCAGCCTTTATCGGGCCGGGTCCAATTTTGTTACCGGGGAGCTGTTTTTT. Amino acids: CASSLYRAGSNFVTGELFF. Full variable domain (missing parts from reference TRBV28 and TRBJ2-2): DVKVTQSSRYLVKRTGEKVFLECVQDMDHENMFWYRQDPGLGLRLIYFSYDVKMKEKGDIPEGYSVSREKKERFSLILESASTNQTSMYLCASSLYRAGSNFVTGELFFGEGSRLTVL.

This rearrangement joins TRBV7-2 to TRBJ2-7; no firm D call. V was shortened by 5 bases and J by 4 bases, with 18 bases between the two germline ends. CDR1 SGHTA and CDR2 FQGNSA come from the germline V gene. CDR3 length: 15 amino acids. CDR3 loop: CASSRTPSSGYEQYF. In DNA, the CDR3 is TGTGCCAGCAGCCGCACACCTTCCTCCGGGTACGAGCAGTACTTC.

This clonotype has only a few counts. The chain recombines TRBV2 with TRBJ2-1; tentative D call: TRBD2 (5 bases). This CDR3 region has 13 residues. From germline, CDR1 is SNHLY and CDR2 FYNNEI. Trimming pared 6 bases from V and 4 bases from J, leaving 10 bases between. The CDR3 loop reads CASSGESYNEQFF. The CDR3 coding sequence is TGTGCCAGCAGCGGGGAGTCATACAATGAGCAGTTCTTC.

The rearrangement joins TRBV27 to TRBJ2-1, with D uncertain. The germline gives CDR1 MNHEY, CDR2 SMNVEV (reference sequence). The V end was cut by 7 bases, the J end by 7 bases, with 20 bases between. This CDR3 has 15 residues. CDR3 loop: CASTTHWAEWNEQFF. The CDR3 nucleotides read TGTGCCAGCACCACTCATTGGGCGGAGTGGAATGAGCAGTTCTTC.

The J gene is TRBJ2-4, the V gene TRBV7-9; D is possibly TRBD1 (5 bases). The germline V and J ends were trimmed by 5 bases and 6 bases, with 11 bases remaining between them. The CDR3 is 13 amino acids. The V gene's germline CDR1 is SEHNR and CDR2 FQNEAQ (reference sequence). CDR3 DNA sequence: TGTGCCAGCAGCCAGGGTCTCCCAAACATTCAGTACTTC. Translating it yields CASSQGLPNIQYF.

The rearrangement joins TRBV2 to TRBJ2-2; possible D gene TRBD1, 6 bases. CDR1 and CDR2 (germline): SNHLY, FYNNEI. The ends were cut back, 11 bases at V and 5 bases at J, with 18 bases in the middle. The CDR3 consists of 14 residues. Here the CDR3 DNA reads TGTGCCTGGACCCAGGGGCCGACAACCGGGGAGCTGTTTTTT. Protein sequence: CAWTQGPTTGELFF. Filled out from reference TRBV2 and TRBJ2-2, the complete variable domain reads EPEVTQTPSHQVTQMGQEVILRCVPISNHLYFYWYRQILGQKVEFLVSFYNNEISEKSEIFDDQFSVERPDGSNFTLKIRSTKLEDSAMYFCAWTQGPTTGELFFGEGSRLTVL.

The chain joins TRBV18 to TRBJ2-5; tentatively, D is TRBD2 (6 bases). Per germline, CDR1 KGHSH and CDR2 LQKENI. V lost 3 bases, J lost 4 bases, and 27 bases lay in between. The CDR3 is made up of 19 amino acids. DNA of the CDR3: TGTGCCAGCTCACCGTACCGGGAGTCCGTTTTGGCGCAGAGAGAGACCCAGTACTTC. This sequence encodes CASSPYRESVLAQRETQYF.

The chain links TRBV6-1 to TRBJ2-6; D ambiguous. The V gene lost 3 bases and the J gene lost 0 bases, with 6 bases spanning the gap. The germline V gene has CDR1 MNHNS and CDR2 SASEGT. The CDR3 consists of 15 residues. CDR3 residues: CASSDPISGANVLTF. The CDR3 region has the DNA TGTGCCAGCAGTGACCCTATCTCTGGGGCCAACGTCCTGACTTTC.

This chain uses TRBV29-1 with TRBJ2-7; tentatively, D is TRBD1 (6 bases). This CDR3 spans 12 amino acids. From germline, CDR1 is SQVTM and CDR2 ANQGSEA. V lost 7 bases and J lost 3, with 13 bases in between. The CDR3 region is CSAGTNYYEQYF. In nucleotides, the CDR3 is TGCAGCGCCGGGACAAATTACTACGAGCAGTACTTC.

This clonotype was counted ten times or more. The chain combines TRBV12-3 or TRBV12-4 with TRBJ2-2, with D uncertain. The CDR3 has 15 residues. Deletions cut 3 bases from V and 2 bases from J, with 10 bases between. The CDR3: CASSLGDTNTGELFF. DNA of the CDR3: TGTGCCAGCAGTTTGGGCGATACAAACACCGGGGAGCTGTTTTTT.

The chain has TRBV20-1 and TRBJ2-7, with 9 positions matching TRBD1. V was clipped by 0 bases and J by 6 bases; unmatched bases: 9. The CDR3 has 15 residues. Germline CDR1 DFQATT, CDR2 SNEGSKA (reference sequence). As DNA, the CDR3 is TGCAGTGCTAGAGACTCCGGGACAGGGAACGTCGAGCAGTACTTC. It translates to CSARDSGTGNVEQYF.

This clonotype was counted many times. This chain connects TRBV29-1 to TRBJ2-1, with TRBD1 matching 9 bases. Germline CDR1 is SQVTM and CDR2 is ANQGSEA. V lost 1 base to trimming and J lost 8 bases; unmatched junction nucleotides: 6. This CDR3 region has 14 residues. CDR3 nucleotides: TGCAGCGTTGAAGGAGGGGACAGGGTTTATGAGCAGTTCTTC. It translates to CSVEGGDRVYEQFF.

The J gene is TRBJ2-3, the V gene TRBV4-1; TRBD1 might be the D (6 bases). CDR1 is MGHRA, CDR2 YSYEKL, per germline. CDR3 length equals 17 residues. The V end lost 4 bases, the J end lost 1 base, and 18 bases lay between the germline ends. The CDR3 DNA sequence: TGCGCCAGCAGCCCGTATCCCCCAGGGGATGGCACAGATACGCAGTATTTT. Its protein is CASSPYPPGDGTDTQYF.

This chain's CDR3 is CSARTSGRGYEQYF. DNA of the CDR3: TGCAGTGCTAGGACTAGCGGGCGGGGCTACGAGCAGTACTTC. This chain joins TRBV20-1 and TRBJ2-7, with 10 bases lining up with TRBD2. In germline, CDR1 is DFQATT, CDR2 SNEGSKA (reference sequence). J was trimmed by 3 bases and V by 3 bases; bases with no gene match: 5. This CDR3 contains 14 residues.

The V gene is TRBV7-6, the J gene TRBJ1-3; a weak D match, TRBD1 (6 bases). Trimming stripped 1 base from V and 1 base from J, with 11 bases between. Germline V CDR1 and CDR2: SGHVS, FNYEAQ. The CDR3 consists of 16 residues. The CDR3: CASSLGATGSGNTIYF. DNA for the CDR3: TGTGCCAGCAGCTTAGGGGCCACAGGGTCTGGAAACACCATATATTTT.

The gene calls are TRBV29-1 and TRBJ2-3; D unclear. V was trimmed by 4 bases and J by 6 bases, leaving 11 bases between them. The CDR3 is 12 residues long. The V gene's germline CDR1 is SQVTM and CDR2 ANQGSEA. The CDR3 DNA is TGCAGCGTTGCGGGCCCCCGGGATACGCAGTATTTT. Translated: CSVAGPRDTQYF.

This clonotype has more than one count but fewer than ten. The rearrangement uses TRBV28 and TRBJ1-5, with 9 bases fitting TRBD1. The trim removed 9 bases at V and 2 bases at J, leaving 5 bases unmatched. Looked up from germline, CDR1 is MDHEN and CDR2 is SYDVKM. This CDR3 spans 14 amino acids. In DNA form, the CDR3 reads TGTGCCAGAAAACAGGGGGCGGGCAATCAGCCCCAGCATTTT. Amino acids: CARKQGAGNQPQHF.

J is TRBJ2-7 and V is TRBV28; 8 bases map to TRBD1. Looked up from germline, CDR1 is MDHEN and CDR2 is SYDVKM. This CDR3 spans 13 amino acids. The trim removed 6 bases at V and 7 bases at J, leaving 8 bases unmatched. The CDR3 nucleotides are TGTGCCAGCAGCCTCCTACAGGGGGGTGAGCAGTACGTC. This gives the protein CASSLLQGGEQYV.